This entry lists 24 T cell receptor beta chains sequenced from one sample in a study of shared clonotypes between healthy human individuals. Using immunoSEQ multiplex PCR, the repertoire was profiled, and TCRdb retains in-frame clones only, with some absent. The sample yields nearly 2 million clones, 85% to 95% seen once. Selected positively for CCR7 and CD45RO-negative, naive CD8 cells excluded terminally differentiated effector memory CD45RA+ cells. Sequenced material: naive CD8+ T cells sorted from blood. These receptor sequences come from a young man in good health.

The rearrangement uses TRBV9 and TRBJ2-3; 9 bases fit TRBD2. This CDR3 contains 15 residues. Per germline, CDR1 SGDLS and CDR2 YYNGEE. The V segment lost 0 bases and the J segment 5 bases; nucleotides outside the gene matches: 4. In nucleotides, the CDR3 is TGTGCCAGCAGCGTAGGGCGGGAGGGTCTAGATACGCAGTATTTT. This sequence encodes CASSVGREGLDTQYF.

The chain is built from TRBV7-9 and TRBJ2-5; 8 bases are shared with TRBD2. The CDR3 consists of 15 residues. Germline CDR1 is SEHNR and CDR2 is FQNEAQ (reference sequence). V was pared by 1 base and J by 5 bases, with 6 bases of the junction left unmatched. The CDR3 reads CASSLVAGGWETQYF. DNA of the CDR3: TGTGCCAGCAGCTTAGTGGCGGGGGGTTGGGAGACCCAGTACTTC.

The genes are TRBV4-3 and TRBJ1-4; D unresolved. The germline V gene has CDR1 LGHNA and CDR2 YSLEER. This CDR3 has 12 amino acids. V was trimmed by 0 bases and J by 8 bases, leaving 4 bases between them. The CDR3 is CASSQDQEKLFF. CDR3 DNA: TGCGCCAGCAGCCAAGACCAGGAAAAACTGTTTTTT.

As for this clone: This same CDR3 is encoded by further DNA sequences in the sample. This sequence joins TRBV27 and TRBJ2-7; D is unresolved. V was shortened by 0 bases and J by 2 bases, with 5 bases between the two germline ends. CDR1 is MNHEY and CDR2 is SMNVEV in the germline V gene (reference sequence). The CDR3 has 13 amino acids. The DNA for the CDR3 is TGTGCCAGCAGTTTATCGGGCGCCTACGAGCAGTACTTC. It codes for CASSLSGAYEQYF.

The chain links TRBV6-5 to TRBJ1-5, with 7 bases that match TRBD1. Germline V gene sequence: CDR1 MNHEY, CDR2 SVGAGI. V dropped 5 bases and J dropped 4; count of bases not matched to a gene: 5. CDR3 length equals 14 residues. Written as DNA, the CDR3 is TGTGCCAGCAGTGGGACAGCCTGGAATCAGCCCCAGCATTTT. Protein sequence: CASSGTAWNQPQHF.

In its sample, this clone was seen once. The sample has other DNA sequences that encode this CDR3 too. The chain carries TRBV6-1 and TRBJ2-7; D is undetermined. The ends were cut back, 7 bases at V and 4 bases at J, with 5 bases in the middle. Germline-derived CDR1 and CDR2 are MNHNS and SASEGT. This CDR3 has 10 residues. Here the CDR3 reads CASTGYEQYF. Here the CDR3 DNA reads TGTGCCAGCACTGGTTACGAGCAGTACTTC.

The genes are TRBV9 and TRBJ2-1; 15 nucleotides agree with TRBD2. Per germline, CDR1 SGDLS and CDR2 YYNGEE. Trimming cost V 4 bases and J 5 bases; bases outside gene matches: 4. The CDR3 is 16 residues long. The CDR3 spells CASSLGLAGGDNEQFF. CDR3 DNA sequence: TGTGCCAGCAGCCTAGGACTAGCGGGAGGGGACAATGAGCAGTTCTTC.

The V call is TRBV9, the J call TRBJ2-1; weak D call: TRBD1 (6 bases). The CDR3 loop spans 18 amino acids. Germline assignment: CDR1 SGDLS and CDR2 YYNGEE. V dropped 0 bases and J dropped 0 bases, with 16 bases sitting between them. Written as DNA, the CDR3 is TGTGCCAGCAGCGTAGTAAGGACAGCTAGTTCCTCCTACAATGAGCAGTTCTTC. Translation: CASSVVRTASSSYNEQFF. The full variable domain, with the rest looked up from reference TRBV9 and TRBJ2-1, is DSGVTQTPKHLITATGQRVTLRCSPRSGDLSVYWYQQSLDQGLQFLIQYYNGEERAKGNILERFSAQQFPDLHSELNLSSLELGDSALYFCASSVVRTASSSYNEQFFGPGTRLTVL.

This clone was detected only once. The genes are TRBV2 and TRBJ2-4; D may be TRBD1 or TRBD2 (6 bases each). This CDR3 has 15 amino acids. Between the trimmed V and J ends, which lost 5 bases and 7 bases, there was a span of 18 bases. CDR1 and CDR2 from the germline V gene are SNHLY and FYNNEI. CDR3 sequence: CASSSAPGAENIQYF. As DNA, the CDR3 is TGTGCCAGCAGTTCCGCGCCGGGGGCCGAGAACATTCAGTACTTC. Full variable domain (outside the CDR3, taken from reference TRBV2 and TRBJ2-4): EPEVTQTPSHQVTQMGQEVILRCVPISNHLYFYWYRQILGQKVEFLVSFYNNEISEKSEIFDDQFSVERPDGSNFTLKIRSTKLEDSAMYFCASSSAPGAENIQYFGAGTRLSVL.

V is TRBV7-8 and J is TRBJ2-1; a weak D match, TRBD2 (5 bases). Germline CDR1 and CDR2: SGHVS and FQNEAQ. The CDR3 totals 13 residues. The ends were cut back, 4 bases at V and 8 bases at J, with 12 bases in the middle. DNA for the CDR3: TGTGCCAGCAGCTCTACTAGGATCCATGAGCAGTTCTTC. Translation gives CASSSTRIHEQFF.

CDR3 nucleotides: TGTGCCAGCAGCTTAATAGAAGAGACCCAGTACTTC. Protein product: CASSLIEETQYF. This chain uses TRBV7-9 with TRBJ2-5; D call uncertain. V was trimmed by 2 bases and J by 3 bases, leaving 4 bases between them. The CDR3 sequence is 12 residues long. Germline lookup yields CDR1 SEHNR and CDR2 FQNEAQ (reference sequence).

J is TRBJ1-1 and V is TRBV30, with TRBD1 identical over 11 bases. The CDR3 extends over 14 amino acids. CDR1 and CDR2 (germline): GTSNPN, SVGIG (reference sequence). V lost 2 bases and J lost 6; bases outside the gene matches: 5. The CDR3 DNA is TGTGCCTGGAGTCCGTGGGGACAGGGGGCTGAAGCTTTCTTT. Protein product: CAWSPWGQGAEAFF.

The chain uses TRBV6-4 and TRBJ1-5, with D uncertain. CDR3 length: 11 amino acids. Germline assignment: CDR1 MRHNA and CDR2 SNTAGT. V was pared by 2 bases and J by 5 bases, with 1 base between. This chain's CDR3 is CASSDDQPQHF. Here the CDR3 DNA reads TGTGCCAGCAGTGACGATCAGCCCCAGCATTTT.

J is TRBJ2-1 and V is TRBV4-2; the match to TRBD2 covers 8 bases. The CDR3 is 19 residues long. Germline-derived CDR1 and CDR2 are LGHNA and YNFKEQ. Trimming at V came to 4 bases and at J to 3 bases, leaving 17 bases not matched to a gene. The CDR3 bases are TGTGCCAGCAGCCGGGGACTCACGCGGGGGGAATACATCTACAATGAGCAGTTCTTC. Translation: CASSRGLTRGEYIYNEQFF.

This chain uses TRBV6-5 with TRBJ2-7; 10 bases line up with TRBD2. The J segment lost 4 bases and the V segment lost 6 bases, leaving 9 bases of the junction unmatched. The CDR3 contains 15 residues. The germline gives CDR1 MNHEY, CDR2 SVGAGI. The CDR3 loop reads CASSASSGGEYEQYF. The CDR3 nucleotides read TGTGCCAGCAGCGCATCTAGCGGGGGAGAATACGAGCAGTACTTC.

The chain employs TRBV5-1 and TRBJ2-3; D may be TRBD1 (6 bases). The V gene lost 2 bases and the J gene lost 5 bases, with 15 bases spanning the gap. CDR3 length: 15 residues. The V gene's germline CDR1 is SGHRS and CDR2 YFSETQ. The CDR3 coding sequence is TGCGCCAGCAGCTTAGTGGGGGCCTCTTTAGATACGCAGTATTTT. The encoded protein is CASSLVGASLDTQYF.

The chain carries TRBV21-1 and TRBJ1-1. TRBV21-1 is reported as a pseudogene. The CDR3 spans 16 residues. The CDR3 sequence: CASSTSVYTIRTEAFF. Here the CDR3 DNA reads TGTGCCAGCAGTACTTCCGTATACACAATTCGCACTGAAGCTTTCTTT.

This chain uses TRBV7-3 with TRBJ2-1; a possible D gene is TRBD1 (6 bases). The length of the CDR3 is 15 residues. V was trimmed by 1 base and J by 2 bases, leaving 9 bases between them. Germline assignment: CDR1 SGHTA and CDR2 FQGTGA. The CDR3 nucleotides read TGTGCCAGCAGCTTAATTGAGGGGGCCTACAATGAGCAGTTCTTC. Protein sequence: CASSLIEGAYNEQFF.

V and J are TRBV5-6 and TRBJ2-3, with D perhaps matching TRBD1 (5 bases). Germline V gene data show CDR1 as SGHDT and CDR2 as YYEEEE. V dropped 0 bases and J dropped 4 bases, with 15 bases sitting between them. CDR3 size: 16 residues. The CDR3 region has the DNA TGTGCCAGCAGCTTGGGGGGCGCCCTGGGCGCAGATACGCAGTATTTT. Translated: CASSLGGALGADTQYF. The entire variable domain, with the rest obtained from reference TRBV5-6 and TRBJ2-3, is as follows: DAGVTQSPTHLIKTRGQQVTLRCSPKSGHDTVSWYQQALGQGPQFIFQYYEEEERQRGNFPDRFSGHQFPNYSSELNVNALLLGDSALYLCASSLGGALGADTQYFGPGTRLTVL.

The chain combines TRBV27 with TRBJ2-7; 11 positions match TRBD1. The CDR3 totals 15 residues. The V segment lost 3 bases and the J segment 3 bases; nucleotides outside the gene matches: 4. The V gene's germline CDR1 is MNHEY and CDR2 SMNVEV (reference sequence). The CDR3 is CASSFLGQGDYEQYF. The CDR3 nucleotides read TGTGCCAGCAGTTTCTTGGGACAGGGGGACTACGAGCAGTACTTC.

This clone has just one count. V and J are TRBV12-1 and TRBJ1-5; TRBD1, the table's D call, was not compared with the DNA. TRBV12-1 is an annotated pseudogene. The CDR3 runs to 17 residues. The CDR3 coding sequence is TGTGCCAGCACCTTCGGACAAGCCACTTATAGCAATCAGCCCCAGCATTTT. This translates into CASTFGQATYSNQPQHF.

The chain uses TRBV28 and TRBJ2-1; D gene ambiguous. V lost 2 bases to trimming and J lost 6 bases, with 11 bases between them. The CDR3 length is 14 residues. Looked up from germline, CDR1 is MDHEN and CDR2 is SYDVKM. CDR3 sequence (DNA): TGTGCCAGCAGTTTACGATTTCCTGGCAATGAGCAGTTCTTC. The encoded protein is CASSLRFPGNEQFF.

V gene TRBV9 combines with J gene TRBJ2-7; D perhaps matches TRBD2 (5 bases). CDR1 is SGDLS, CDR2 YYNGEE, per germline. The CDR3 spans 15 residues. Trimming removed 0 bases at V and 4 bases at J, with 14 bases between. Here the CDR3 DNA reads TGTGCCAGCAGCGTAGGAGAGGGTCCGGGGTACGAGCAGTACTTC. Translating gives CASSVGEGPGYEQYF.

The chain uses TRBV11-2 and TRBJ2-7; 8 bases fit TRBD1. The germline gives CDR1 SGHAT, CDR2 FQNNGV. This CDR3 has 12 residues. J gave up 4 bases and V 5 bases, and 1 base lay outside the gene matches. CDR3 residues: CASSRQGYEQYF. CDR3 sequence (DNA): TGTGCCAGCAGCCGACAGGGGTACGAGCAGTACTTC.